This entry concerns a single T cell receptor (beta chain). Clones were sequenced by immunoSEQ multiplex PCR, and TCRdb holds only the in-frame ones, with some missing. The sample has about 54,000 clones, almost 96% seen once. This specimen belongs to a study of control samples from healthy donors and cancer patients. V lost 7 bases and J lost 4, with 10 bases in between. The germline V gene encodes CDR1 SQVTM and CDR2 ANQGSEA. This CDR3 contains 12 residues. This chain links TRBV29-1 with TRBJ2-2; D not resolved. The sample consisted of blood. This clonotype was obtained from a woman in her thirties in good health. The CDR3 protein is CSALSSTGELFF. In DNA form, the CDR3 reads TGCAGCGCCCTCAGTAGCACCGGGGAGCTGTTTTTT.